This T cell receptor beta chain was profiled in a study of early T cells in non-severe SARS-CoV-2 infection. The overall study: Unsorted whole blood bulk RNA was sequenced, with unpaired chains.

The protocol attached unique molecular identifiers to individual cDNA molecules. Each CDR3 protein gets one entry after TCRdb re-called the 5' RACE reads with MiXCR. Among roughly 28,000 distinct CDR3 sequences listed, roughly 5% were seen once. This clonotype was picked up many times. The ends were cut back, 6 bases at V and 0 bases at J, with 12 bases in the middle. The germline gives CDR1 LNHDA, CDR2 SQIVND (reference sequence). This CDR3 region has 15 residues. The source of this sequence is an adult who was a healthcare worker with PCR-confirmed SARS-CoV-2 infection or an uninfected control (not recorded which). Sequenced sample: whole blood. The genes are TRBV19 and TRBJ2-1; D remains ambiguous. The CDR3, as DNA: TGTGCCAGTAGCCTGGCGTACAGCTCCTACAATGAGCAGTTCTTC. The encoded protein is CASSLAYSSYNEQFF.